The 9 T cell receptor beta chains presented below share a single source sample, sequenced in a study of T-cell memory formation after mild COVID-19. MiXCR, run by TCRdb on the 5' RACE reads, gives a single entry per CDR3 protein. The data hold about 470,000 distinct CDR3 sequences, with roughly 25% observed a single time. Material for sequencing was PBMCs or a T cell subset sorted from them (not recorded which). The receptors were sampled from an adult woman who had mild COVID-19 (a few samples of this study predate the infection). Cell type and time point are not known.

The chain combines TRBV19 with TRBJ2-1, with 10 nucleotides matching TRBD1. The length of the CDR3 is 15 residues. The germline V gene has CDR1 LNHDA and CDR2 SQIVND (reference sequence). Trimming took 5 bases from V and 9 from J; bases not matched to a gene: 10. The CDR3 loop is CASSRWGQGMSEQFF. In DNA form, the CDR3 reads TGTGCCAGTAGTCGCTGGGGACAGGGGATGAGTGAGCAGTTCTTC.

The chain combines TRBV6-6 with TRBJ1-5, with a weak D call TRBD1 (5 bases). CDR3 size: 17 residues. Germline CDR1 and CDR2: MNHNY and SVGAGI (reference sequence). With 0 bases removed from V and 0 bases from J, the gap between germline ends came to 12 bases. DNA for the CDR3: TGTGCCAGCAGTTACTCGACGTCGGGGGATAGCAATCAGCCCCAGCATTTT. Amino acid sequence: CASSYSTSGDSNQPQHF.

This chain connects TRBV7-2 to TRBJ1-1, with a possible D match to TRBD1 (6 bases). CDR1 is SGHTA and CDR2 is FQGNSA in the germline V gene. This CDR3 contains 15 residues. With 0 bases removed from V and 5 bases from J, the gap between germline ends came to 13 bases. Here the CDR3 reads CASSLAWTVGTEAFF. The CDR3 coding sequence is TGTGCCAGCAGCTTAGCCTGGACAGTAGGGACTGAAGCTTTCTTT.

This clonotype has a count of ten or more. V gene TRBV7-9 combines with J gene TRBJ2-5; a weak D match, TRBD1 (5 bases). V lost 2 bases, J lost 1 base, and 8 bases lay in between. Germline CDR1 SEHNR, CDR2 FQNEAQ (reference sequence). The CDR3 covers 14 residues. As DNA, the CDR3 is TGTGCCAGCAGCTTACAGGGTCCCCAAGAGACCCAGTACTTC. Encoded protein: CASSLQGPQETQYF.

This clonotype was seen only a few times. The CDR3 DNA reads TGTGCCAGCAGCTTAGCGTCCGGGACGGACTCCTACGAGCAGTACTTC. Amino acids: CASSLASGTDSYEQYF. This chain joins TRBV7-6 and TRBJ2-7, with D possibly called TRBD1 or TRBD2 (5 bases each). There are 16 residues in the CDR3. The V gene lost 0 bases and the J gene lost 0 bases, with 12 bases spanning the gap. Germline CDR1 and CDR2: SGHVS and FNYEAQ.

CDR3: CASRLVGQGKGAGYTF. The CDR3 DNA reads TGTGCCAGCAGGCTTGTGGGACAGGGGAAGGGAGCGGGCTACACCTTC. This chain uses TRBV6-5 with TRBJ1-2, with 10 bases identical to TRBD1. The ends lost 6 bases at V and 8 bases at J; junction bases unmatched: 15. CDR3 length: 16 amino acids. Germline values: CDR1 MNHEY, CDR2 SVGAGI.

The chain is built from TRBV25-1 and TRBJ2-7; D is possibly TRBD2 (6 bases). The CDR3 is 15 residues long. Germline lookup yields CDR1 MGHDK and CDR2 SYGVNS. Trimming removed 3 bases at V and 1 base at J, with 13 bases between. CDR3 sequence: CASSDSGTESYEQYF. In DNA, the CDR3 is TGTGCCAGCAGTGATTCCGGGACTGAGTCCTACGAGCAGTACTTC.

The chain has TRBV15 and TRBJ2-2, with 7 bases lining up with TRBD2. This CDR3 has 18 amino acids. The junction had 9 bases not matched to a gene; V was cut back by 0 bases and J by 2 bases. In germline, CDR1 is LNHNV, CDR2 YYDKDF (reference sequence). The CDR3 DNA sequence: TGTGCCACCAGCAGAGATAGCAGCGGACTAGGAAACACCGGGGAGCTGTTTTTT. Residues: CATSRDSSGLGNTGELFF.

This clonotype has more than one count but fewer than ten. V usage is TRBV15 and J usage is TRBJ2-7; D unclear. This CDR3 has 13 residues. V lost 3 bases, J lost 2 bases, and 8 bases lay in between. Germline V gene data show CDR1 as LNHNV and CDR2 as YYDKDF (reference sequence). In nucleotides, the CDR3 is TGTGCCACCAGCAGCTCGTCGACCTACGAGCAGTACTTC. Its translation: CATSSSSTYEQYF.